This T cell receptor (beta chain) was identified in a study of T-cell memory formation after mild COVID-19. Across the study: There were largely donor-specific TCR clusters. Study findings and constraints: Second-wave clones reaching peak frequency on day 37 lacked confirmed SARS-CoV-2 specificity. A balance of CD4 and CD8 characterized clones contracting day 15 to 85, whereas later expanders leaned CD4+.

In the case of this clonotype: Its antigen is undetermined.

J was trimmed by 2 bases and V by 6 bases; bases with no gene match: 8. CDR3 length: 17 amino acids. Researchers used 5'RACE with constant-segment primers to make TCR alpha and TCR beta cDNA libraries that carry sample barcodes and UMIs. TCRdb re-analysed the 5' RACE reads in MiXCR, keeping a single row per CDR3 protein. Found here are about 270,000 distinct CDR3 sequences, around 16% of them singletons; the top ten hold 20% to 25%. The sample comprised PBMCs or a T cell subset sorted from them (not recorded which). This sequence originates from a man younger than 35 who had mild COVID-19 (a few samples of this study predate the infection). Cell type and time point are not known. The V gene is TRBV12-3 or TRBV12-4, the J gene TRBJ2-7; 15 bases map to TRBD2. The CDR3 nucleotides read TGTGCCAGCAGGGGACTAGCGGGGGGCACATCACCCTACGAGCAGTACTTC. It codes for CASRGLAGGTSPYEQYF.